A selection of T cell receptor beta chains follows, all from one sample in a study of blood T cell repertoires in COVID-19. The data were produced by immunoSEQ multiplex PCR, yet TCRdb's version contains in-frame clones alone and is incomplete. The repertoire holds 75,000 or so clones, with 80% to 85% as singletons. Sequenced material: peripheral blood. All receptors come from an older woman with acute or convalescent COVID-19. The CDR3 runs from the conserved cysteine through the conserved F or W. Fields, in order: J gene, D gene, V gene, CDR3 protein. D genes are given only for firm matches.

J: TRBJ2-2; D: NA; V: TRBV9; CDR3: CASRDTSPGELFF
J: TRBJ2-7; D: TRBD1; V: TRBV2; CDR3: CASSEGQGVTKYEQYF
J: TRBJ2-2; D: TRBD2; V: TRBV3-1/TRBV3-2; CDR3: CASSLYSVAGGLKGELFF
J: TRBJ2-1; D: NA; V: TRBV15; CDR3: CATSRRESSYNEQFF
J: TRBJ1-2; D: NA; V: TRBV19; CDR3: CASSIGYGYTF
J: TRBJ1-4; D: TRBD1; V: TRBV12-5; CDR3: CASGLWGQGSGKLFF
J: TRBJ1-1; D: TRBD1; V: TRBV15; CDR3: CATSREGNRGEAFF
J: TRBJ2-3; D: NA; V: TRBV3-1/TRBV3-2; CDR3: CASSTQGVIPDTQYF
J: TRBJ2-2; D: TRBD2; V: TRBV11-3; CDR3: CASSRGLAGGELFF
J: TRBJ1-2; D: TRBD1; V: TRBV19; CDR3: CASRDRGHYGYTF
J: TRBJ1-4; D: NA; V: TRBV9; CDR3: CASSVGFRGNEKLFF
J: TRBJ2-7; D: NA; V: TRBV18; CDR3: CASSPRAGSYEQYF
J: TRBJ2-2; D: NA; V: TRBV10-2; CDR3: CASRDSRINTGELFF
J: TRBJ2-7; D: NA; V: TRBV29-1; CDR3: CSVEISPREQYF
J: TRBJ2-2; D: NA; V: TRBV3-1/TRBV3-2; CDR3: CASSQSRGSPNTGELFF
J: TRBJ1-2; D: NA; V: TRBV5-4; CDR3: CASSPPPGSPDYGYTF
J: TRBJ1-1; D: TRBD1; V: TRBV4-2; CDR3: CASSQRAEGAVAFF
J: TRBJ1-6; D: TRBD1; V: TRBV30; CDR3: CAWRDRGLYNSPLHF
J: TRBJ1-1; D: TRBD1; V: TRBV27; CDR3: CASSGRVWGTGEGSFIAEAFF
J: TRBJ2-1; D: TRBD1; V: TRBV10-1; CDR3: CASSGTGGPRLINEQFF
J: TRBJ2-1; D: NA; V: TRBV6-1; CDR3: CASSELWRDDNEQFF
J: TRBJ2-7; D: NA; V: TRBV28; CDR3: CASSTPVQGPYEQYF
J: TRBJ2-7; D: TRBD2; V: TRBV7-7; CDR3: CASSPGLADSYEQYF
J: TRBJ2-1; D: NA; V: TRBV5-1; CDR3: CASSFSRTRGNEQFF
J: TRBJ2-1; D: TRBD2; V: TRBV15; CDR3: CATSRDGTSGREQFF
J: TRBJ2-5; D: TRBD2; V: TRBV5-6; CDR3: CASSPKAGGGETQYF
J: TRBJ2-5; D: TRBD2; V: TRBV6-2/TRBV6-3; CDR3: CASSYGLAALQETQYF
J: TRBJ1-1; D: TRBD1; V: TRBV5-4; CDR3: CAQGAGGVGTEAFF
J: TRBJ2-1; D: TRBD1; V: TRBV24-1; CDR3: CATSDRRGHRIF
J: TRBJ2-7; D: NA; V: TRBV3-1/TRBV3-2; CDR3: CASSPRDKGEQYF
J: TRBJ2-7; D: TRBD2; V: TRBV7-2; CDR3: CASKPSGRALHEQYF
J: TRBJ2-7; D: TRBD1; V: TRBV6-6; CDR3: CASRPTGESSYEQYF
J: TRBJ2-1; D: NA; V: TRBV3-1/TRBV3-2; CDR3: CASSQDSSSYNEQFF
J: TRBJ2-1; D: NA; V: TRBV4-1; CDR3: CASSQDRWDKDEQFF
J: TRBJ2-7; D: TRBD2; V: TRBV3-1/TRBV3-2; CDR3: CASSLGLADYEQYF
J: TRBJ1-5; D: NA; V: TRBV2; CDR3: CASRDRRTSNQPQHF
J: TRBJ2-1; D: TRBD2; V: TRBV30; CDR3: CAWSVGTSGSPPLF
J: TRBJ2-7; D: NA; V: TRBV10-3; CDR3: CAISGTRGYYEQYF
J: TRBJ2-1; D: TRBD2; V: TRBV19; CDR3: CASSIDRTSRNEQFF
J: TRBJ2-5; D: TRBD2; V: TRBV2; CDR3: CASRDYTETQYF
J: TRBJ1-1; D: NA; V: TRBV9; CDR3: CASSVTGGGSTEAFF
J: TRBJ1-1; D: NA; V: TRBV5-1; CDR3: CASSSDWKNTEAFF
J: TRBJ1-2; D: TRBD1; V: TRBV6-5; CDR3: CASRNRGDYGYTF
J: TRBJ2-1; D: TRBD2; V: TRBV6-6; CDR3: CASSRLAASENEQFF